This TCR beta chain derives from a study of blood T cell repertoires in COVID-19 (dated by TCRdb to about 2020). A note on the overall study: Collaborator samples came from the United States, Italy and Spain and covered acute and convalescent phases of COVID-19. The material from the prospective study consisted of cDNA or gDNA derived from T cells, B-cell-depleted T cells, or PBMCs. The dataset comprised deeply sampled blood TCRbeta repertoires from subjects exposed to, actively infected with, or recovered from COVID-19. The repertoires were released in a freely available public database intended as a resource for research on the immune response to SARS-CoV-2. Samples were obtained from the ongoing ImmuneRACE study (first 160 participants) and from about 1,300 subjects provided by 6 global collaborators. The sample metadata nearly always contained a de-identified subject ID, COVID-19 status, age in years and sex. Where available, HLA class I and class II types were obtained from metadata supplied by the sample provider rather than from assay-based typing.

TCRbeta CDR3 regions were amplified from genomic DNA by means of the immunoSEQ Assay, a bias-controlled multiplex PCR. Regarding the original processing steps: Within the assay, amplification of reference gene primers was used to estimate how many nucleated cells each sample contained. Sequence reads were collapsed and filtered to measure the absolute abundance of every unique TCRbeta CDR3 rearrangement. For each sample, productive Simpson clonality was calculated by taking the square root of Simpson's diversity index across productive rearrangements. In its TCRdb copy, this immuneACCESS table keeps in-frame sequences only and misses some clones. Where compared with another copy, unresolved V genes explain less than half of these, and the others have no known cause. V and J calls and clone size come straight from that table; D and trimming were deduced from the DNA. Counted in this sample were about 150,000 clones; about 85% of them appeared once. Of the sample, approximately 3.8% is held by the ten largest clones.

Overall results and qualifications from the work: The quantity of clinical and demographic metadata differed by source and by participant and was supplied without curation.

On this clone itself: No antigen is known for it. Base qualities are not recorded, but no much larger clone differs from it by a single base.

In the prospective study, participants were roughly 18 to 95 years old, resided in about two dozen geographic areas of the United States, and were enrolled through a virtual design. Cohort assignment in the prospective study relied on participant-reported clinical history from a screening survey and a study questionnaire. A participant counted as exposed if, within 2 weeks of entering the study, that participant had been in contact with someone who had a PCR-confirmed or clinician-diagnosed COVID-19 case. Each participant in the prospective study had whole blood, serum and a nasopharyngeal or oropharyngeal swab collected by mobile phlebotomists. Participants in the prospective study had the option to provide additional blood draws and questionnaires over a 2-month period. Blood samples from the prospective study were shipped frozen or at room temperature prior to DNA extraction. The germline V gene supplies CDR1 SGDLS and CDR2 YYNGEE. The CDR3, from cysteine to phenylalanine, totals 18 residues. Of the read, only the CDR3 DNA is kept; its 54 bases are in frame from base 1. V gives up 7 bases and J gives up 3 bases, and the segment between their germline ends measures 26 bases.

The chain uses TRBV9 and TRBJ1-3; TRBD1 is a weak D gene call, 6 bases matching. What was sequenced was PBMCs or T cells enriched from blood (not recorded which). The receptor was derived from a woman in her thirties or forties who had been exposed to COVID-19. The bases read TGTGCCAGCTCCCGGGGCCTTCTTCAGGGGCTAGGTGGAAACACCATATATTTT. It translates as CASSRGLLQGLGGNTIYF.